This entry lists 23 T cell receptor beta chains sequenced from one sample in a study of blood T cell repertoires in COVID-19. The method was immunoSEQ multiplex PCR; TCRdb's version includes in-frame clones alone and lacks a portion of them. The sample consists of 75,000 to 80,000 clones, about 90% of them appearing once. Source material: peripheral blood. These receptors all stem from a human donor in a cohort sampled during active COVID-19.

The CDR3 region is CASSQGRNTEAFF. The CDR3 DNA reads as TGCGCCAGCAGCCAAGGGAGGAACACTGAAGCTTTCTTT. The chain combines TRBV4-3 with TRBJ1-1; D is undetermined. This CDR3 has 13 residues. Germline CDR1 reads LGHNA; CDR2 reads YSLEER. Trimming took off 1 base at V and 1 base at J, with 4 bases between the two ends.

V gene TRBV5-4 combines with J gene TRBJ2-7; D is perhaps TRBD2 (6 bases). The CDR3 is 14 residues long. V shed 0 bases and J shed 7 bases, with 14 bases lying between them. Looked up from germline, CDR1 is SGHNT and CDR2 is YYREEE (reference sequence). The CDR3 DNA reads TGTGCCAGCAGCTTGGGGGGGACTGGGGGAGAGCAGTACTTC. This encodes CASSLGGTGGEQYF. Variable domain in full (rest from reference TRBV5-4 and TRBJ2-7): ETGVTQSPTHLIKTRGQQVTLRCSSQSGHNTVSWYQQALGQGPQFIFQYYREEENGRGNFPPRFSGLQFPNYSSELNVNALELDDSALYLCASSLGGTGGEQYFGPGTRLTVT.

This chain uses TRBV30 with TRBJ2-3; the match to TRBD2 covers 8 bases. CDR3 length equals 15 residues. Germline-derived CDR1 and CDR2 are GTSNPN and SVGIG (reference sequence). Germline trimming cut 2 bases from V and 6 bases from J; bases unmatched to any gene: 10. The CDR3 nucleotides are TGTGCCTGGAGTCCCCATAGCGGGGTAACGGATACGCAGTATTTT. Its translation is CAWSPHSGVTDTQYF. Supplemented by reference TRBV30 and TRBJ2-3, the full variable domain reads SQTIHQWPATLVQPVGSPLSLECTVEGTSNPNLYWYRQAAGRGLQLLFYSVGIGQISSEVPQNLSASRPQDRQFILSSKKLLLSDSGFYLCAWSPHSGVTDTQYFGPGTRLTVL.

This chain joins TRBV7-6 and TRBJ2-5; the D gene is possibly TRBD1 (5 bases). V lost 5 bases and J lost 0, with 10 bases in between. Germline V gene data show CDR1 as SGHVS and CDR2 as FNYEAQ. The CDR3 loop spans 14 amino acids. As DNA, the CDR3 is TGTGCCAGCAGCCCCAGACAGTACCAAGAGACCCAGTACTTC. This encodes CASSPRQYQETQYF.

V gene TRBV7-9 combines with J gene TRBJ2-1; no definite D call. Trimming took off 1 base at V and 4 bases at J, with 5 bases between the two ends. There are 13 residues in the CDR3. The germline V gene encodes CDR1 SEHNR and CDR2 FQNEAQ (reference sequence). The CDR3 bases are TGTGCCAGCAGCTTAGGTCTGTACAATGAGCAGTTCTTC. Encoded protein: CASSLGLYNEQFF.

The gene calls are TRBV11-2 and TRBJ2-3, with 8 bases aligning to TRBD1. The length of the CDR3 is 15 residues. Germline V gives CDR1 SGHAT, CDR2 FQNNGV. V dropped 4 bases and J dropped 4; count of bases not matched to a gene: 7. CDR3 amino acids: CASSYGQGASDTQYF. The CDR3 nucleotides are TGTGCCAGCAGCTACGGACAGGGAGCATCAGATACGCAGTATTTT. Combining the CDR3 with reference TRBV11-2 and TRBJ2-3 gives the whole variable domain EAGVAQSPRYKIIEKRQSVAFWCNPISGHATLYWYQQILGQGPKLLIQFQNNGVVDDSQLPKDRFSAERLKGVDSTLKIQPAKLEDSAVYLCASSYGQGASDTQYFGPGTRLTVL.

The chain combines TRBV6-5 with TRBJ1-5, with 8 bases identical to TRBD1. Germline assignment: CDR1 MNHEY and CDR2 SVGAGI. The CDR3 contains 14 residues. The J segment lost 6 bases and the V segment lost 6 bases, leaving 7 bases of the junction unmatched. CDR3 loop: CASRNTGGGQPQHF. The DNA of the CDR3 is TGTGCCAGCAGGAACACAGGGGGTGGTCAGCCCCAGCATTTT.

This chain links TRBV5-1 with TRBJ2-7; the match to TRBD1 covers 8 bases. Per germline, CDR1 SGHRS and CDR2 YFSETQ. The J segment lost 5 bases and the V segment lost 3 bases, leaving 7 bases of the junction unmatched. CDR3 size: 14 residues. CDR3 residues: CASSSRTGRHEQYF. The CDR3 DNA follows: TGCGCCAGCAGCTCTAGGACAGGGAGACACGAGCAGTACTTC.

This chain joins TRBV5-1 and TRBJ2-7; the match to TRBD1 covers 12 bases. V shed 4 bases, J shed 6 bases, and the junction held 8 bases outside the gene matches. In germline, CDR1 is SGHRS, CDR2 YFSETQ. The CDR3 covers 15 residues. CDR3 bases: TGCGCCAGCAGCCCCGGGACAGGGGGCTTCGGCGAGCAGTACTTC. Its translation is CASSPGTGGFGEQYF.

V usage is TRBV18 and J usage is TRBJ1-2, with 11 bases aligning to TRBD1. J was trimmed by 4 bases and V by 2 bases; bases with no gene match: 3. Germline lookup yields CDR1 KGHSH and CDR2 LQKENI. The CDR3 is 15 amino acids. The CDR3 DNA sequence: TGTGCCAGCTCACCAGGACAGGGGGCCGGCTATGGCTACACCTTC. This sequence encodes CASSPGQGAGYGYTF. Full variable domain (rest looked up from reference TRBV18 and TRBJ1-2): NAGVMQNPRHLVRRRGQEARLRCSPMKGHSHVYWYRQLPEEGLKFMVYLQKENIIDESGMPKERFSAEFPKEGPSILRIQQVVRGDSAAYFCASSPGQGAGYGYTFGSGTRLTVV.

The gene calls are TRBV6-2 or TRBV6-3 and TRBJ2-3; 7 bases fit TRBD2. Germline CDR1 reads MNHEY; CDR2 reads SVGEGT. The V gene end was trimmed by 5 bases and the J gene end by 5 bases; junction bases not matched to a gene: 10. The CDR3 has 15 residues. The DNA of the CDR3 is TGTGCCAGCAGTACTTGGGGGGGTGGAGGAGATACGCAGTATTTT. Amino acid sequence: CASSTWGGGGDTQYF.

This chain joins TRBV7-8 and TRBJ2-1; a possible D gene is TRBD1 (6 bases). This CDR3 has 15 residues. V was cut by 5 bases and J by 5 bases, with 16 bases left in between. Germline-derived CDR1 and CDR2 are SGHVS and FQNEAQ. CDR3 sequence: CASSTAMGQDNEQFF. The CDR3 DNA reads as TGTGCCAGCAGCACTGCTATGGGACAAGACAATGAGCAGTTCTTC.

On this clone: The sample carries other DNA sequences with the same CDR3. The DNA for the CDR3 is TGCGCCAGCAGCCCAGGACTCAACGATGAGCAGTTCTTC. It codes for CASSPGLNDEQFF. This chain links TRBV4-1 with TRBJ2-1; D is perhaps TRBD2 (5 bases). Between the trimmed V and J ends, which lost 4 bases and 8 bases, there was a span of 12 bases. The V gene's germline CDR1 is MGHRA and CDR2 YSYEKL. This CDR3 contains 13 residues.

The rearrangement joins TRBV11-2 to TRBJ2-4, with a weak D call TRBD1 (5 bases). CDR1 and CDR2 (germline): SGHAT, FQNNGV. CDR3 length: 13 residues. Trimming stripped 5 bases from V and 2 bases from J, with 7 bases between. The CDR3 region has the DNA TGTGCCAGCAGCGGGGCGACCAAAAACATTCAGTACTTC. This translates into CASSGATKNIQYF.

The chain employs TRBV29-1 and TRBJ1-2, with unresolved D. Trimming left V 4 bases short and J 5 bases short, with 14 bases between. Germline-derived CDR1 and CDR2 are SQVTM and ANQGSEA. This CDR3 has 13 amino acids. CDR3 amino acids: CSVVEGFGYGYTF. The CDR3 DNA follows: TGCAGCGTTGTTGAGGGATTTGGGTATGGCTACACCTTC.

This chain joins TRBV30 and TRBJ1-3; TRBD1 might be the D (5 bases). Germline CDR1 is GTSNPN and CDR2 is SVGIG (reference sequence). Trimming left V 2 bases short and J 1 base short, with 12 bases between. The CDR3 is 15 amino acids. Here the CDR3 DNA reads TGTGCCTGGAGTCGTTCGGGGGGTTCTGGAAACACCATATATTTT. Its translation is CAWSRSGGSGNTIYF.

The V and J genes are TRBV7-9 and TRBJ1-1; TRBD1 matches at 7 bases. This CDR3 has 13 residues. The ends lost 2 bases at V and 10 bases at J; junction bases unmatched: 7. CDR1 and CDR2 from the germline V gene are SEHNR and FQNEAQ (reference sequence). CDR3 loop: CASSLWDSKGAFF. As DNA, the CDR3 is TGTGCCAGCAGCTTATGGGACAGCAAAGGAGCTTTCTTT.

The chain employs TRBV4-3 and TRBJ2-3; 10 bases line up with TRBD2. CDR3 length: 18 amino acids. Germline CDR1 and CDR2: LGHNA and YSLEER. Germline trimming cut 4 bases from V and 1 base from J; bases unmatched to any gene: 11. Here the CDR3 reads CASSPTGTSEGGTDTQYF. For the CDR3, the DNA is TGCGCCAGCAGCCCCACCGGGACTAGCGAAGGAGGCACAGATACGCAGTATTTT.

The gene calls are TRBV7-8 and TRBJ2-2; no clear D. The CDR3 sequence is 16 residues long. V lost 1 base and J lost 0, with 9 bases in between. Germline CDR1 reads SGHVS; CDR2 reads FQNEAQ. CDR3 residues: CASSLGVAPNTGELFF. Written as DNA, the CDR3 is TGTGCCAGCAGCTTAGGGGTAGCCCCGAACACCGGGGAGCTGTTTTTT.

The rearrangement uses TRBV5-6 and TRBJ2-7; D ambiguous. Germline V gene data show CDR1 as SGHDT and CDR2 as YYEEEE. The CDR3 consists of 13 residues. V lost 2 bases and J 2 bases, leaving 8 bases between the germline ends. The CDR3 DNA is TGTGCCAGCAGCTTATACACCACCTACGAGCAGTACTTC. Translation gives CASSLYTTYEQYF.

The rearrangement links TRBV7-4 to TRBJ1-4, with 8 nucleotides matching TRBD1. V gave up 4 bases and J gave up 3 bases; unmatched junction bases: 4. There are 15 residues in the CDR3. Germline lookup yields CDR1 SGHVT and CDR2 SQSDAQ. The CDR3 region has the DNA TGTGCCAGCAGCTGTTTGACAGGGGCTAATGAAAAACTGTTTTTT. Its protein product is CASSCLTGANEKLFF.

The chain combines TRBV23-1 with TRBJ2-4, with 8 bases lining up with TRBD1. TRBV23-1 is noted as an ORF with a role that remains uncertain. The V segment lost 8 bases and the J segment 9 bases; nucleotides outside the gene matches: 30. This CDR3 has 20 residues. CDR3 nucleotides: TGCGCCAGCCCGACCTCAGTCAGGGACCCCCCAGGGGGCGTGCTTAGCATTCAGTACTTC. It is translated as CASPTSVRDPPGGVLSIQYF.

The gene calls are TRBV5-1 and TRBJ2-2, with D perhaps matching TRBD1 (5 bases). The germline CDR1 and CDR2 sequences are SGHRS and YFSETQ. The CDR3 spans 14 residues. Trimming took 4 bases from V and 3 from J, leaving 10 bases between them. The CDR3 loop is CASSSRGDTGELFF. The CDR3 DNA reads as TGCGCCAGCAGCAGTAGGGGCGACACCGGGGAGCTGTTTTTT.